What follows are 30 T cell receptor beta chains derived from one specimen sequenced in a study of T cells in Graves' hyperthyroidism and ophthalmopathy. RNA transcripts were the template for amplifying TCR beta CDR3 regions. The HTBI set primed first-round TCR CDR3 RT-PCR. Each CDR3 protein gets one entry after TCRdb re-called the multiplex PCR reads with MiXCR. The table includes about 570,000 distinct CDR3 sequences, roughly 46% detected once. The source material was peripheral blood or thyroid tissue (not recorded which). These receptors were collected from an adult woman with Graves' disease, either hyperthyroidism or ophthalmopathy (not recorded which).

This sequence joins TRBV20-1 and TRBJ2-5; the D gene is possibly TRBD2 (6 bases). The V gene lost 4 bases and the J gene lost 1 base, with 16 bases spanning the gap. CDR3 length equals 15 residues. CDR1 DFQATT and CDR2 SNEGSKA come from the germline V gene (reference sequence). The CDR3 spells CSATSGGFSQETQYF. CDR3 DNA: TGCAGTGCTACGAGTGGGGGGTTTAGCCAAGAGACCCAGTACTTC.

Points on this clonotype: Here the CDR3 omits its conserved ending phenylalanine or tryptophan, so a read error is the likely source. This chain connects TRBV5-1 to TRBJ2-7; D is perhaps TRBD2 (6 bases). The CDR3 is 16 residues long. Trimming took off 0 bases at V and 7 bases at J, with 20 bases between the two ends. In germline, CDR1 is SGHRS, CDR2 YFSETQ. In DNA, the CDR3 is TGCGCCAGCAGCTTGGGCATCGGAGGGACCGGGCGGGAGCAGTACCTC. Translated, it gives CASSLGIGGTGREQYL.

This clonotype was found once. V usage is TRBV7-2 and J usage is TRBJ2-7, with D tentatively TRBD1 or TRBD2 (5 bases each). V gave up 4 bases and J gave up 1 base, with 17 bases separating them. Germline lookup yields CDR1 SGHTA and CDR2 FQGNSA. CDR3 length equals 16 residues. The DNA for the CDR3 is TGTGCCAGCAGCTCGGGCCCCCGGGACGGGTCCTACGAGCAGTACTTC. Its protein product is CASSSGPRDGSYEQYF.

This chain connects TRBV27 to TRBJ2-7; either TRBD1 or TRBD2 may supply D (6 bases each). The CDR3 loop spans 16 amino acids. CDR1 and CDR2 from the germline V gene are MNHEY and SMNVEV (reference sequence). V lost 2 bases, J lost 0 bases, and 14 bases lay in between. The DNA of the CDR3 is TGTGCCAGCAGTTTAAGGGGTTGGGGGGCCTCCTACGAGCAGTACTTC. Translating gives CASSLRGWGASYEQYF.

This clonotype was counted at least ten times. V gene TRBV7-9 combines with J gene TRBJ1-5, with D unclear. There are 12 residues in the CDR3. The germline gives CDR1 SEHNR, CDR2 FQNEAQ (reference sequence). Trimming removed 5 bases from V and 7 bases from J, with 9 bases in between. CDR3 DNA: TGTGCCAGCAGCGCTGGGGAACAGCCCCAGCATTTT. Amino acid sequence: CASSAGEQPQHF.

This clonotype was counted at least ten times. The CDR3 nucleotides are TGCAGTGCTAGGCAGGGGGCAAGTATTCAGCCCCAGCATTTT. Its translation is CSARQGASIQPQHF. The V call is TRBV20-1, the J call TRBJ1-5; 8 positions match TRBD1. CDR1 DFQATT and CDR2 SNEGSKA come from the germline V gene (reference sequence). The trim removed 3 bases at V and 6 bases at J, leaving 7 bases unmatched. The CDR3 length is 14 residues.

This clonotype was seen repeatedly, ten times or more. The chain couples TRBV7-9 to TRBJ1-2; D gene uncertain. The CDR3 extends over 13 amino acids. Germline V gene sequence: CDR1 SEHNR, CDR2 FQNEAQ (reference sequence). V was cut by 5 bases and J by 6 bases, with 13 bases left in between. CDR3 protein: CASSDRASDGYTF. The DNA of the CDR3 is TGTGCCAGCAGCGACCGAGCGTCGGATGGCTACACCTTC.

The DNA for the CDR3 is TGTGCCAGCAGCTTAGGTACAGGGGTTGGGAACACCGGGGAGCTGTTTTTT. It yields the protein CASSLGTGVGNTGELFF. This chain uses TRBV11-2 with TRBJ2-2; 7 nucleotides align to TRBD1. This CDR3 is built from 17 residues. The V gene end was trimmed by 1 base and the J gene end by 1 base; junction bases not matched to a gene: 6. Per the germline V gene, CDR1 is SGHAT and CDR2 is FQNNGV. Full variable domain (rest looked up from reference TRBV11-2 and TRBJ2-2): EAGVAQSPRYKIIEKRQSVAFWCNPISGHATLYWYQQILGQGPKLLIQFQNNGVVDDSQLPKDRFSAERLKGVDSTLKIQPAKLEDSAVYLCASSLGTGVGNTGELFFGEGSRLTVL.

The chain couples TRBV29-1 to TRBJ1-1; D is perhaps TRBD1 (6 bases). The CDR3 is 13 residues long. V lost 6 bases and J lost 4, with 15 bases in between. Germline-derived CDR1 and CDR2 are SQVTM and ANQGSEA. The CDR3 here is CSVRGRGSTEAFF. The DNA for the CDR3 is TGCAGCGTCCGGGGGCGGGGGAGCACTGAAGCTTTCTTT. Full variable domain (outside the CDR3, taken from reference TRBV29-1 and TRBJ1-1): SAVISQKPSRDICQRGTSLTIQCQVDSQVTMMFWYRQQPGQSLTLIATANQGSEATYESGFVIDKFPISRPNLTFSTLTVSNMSPEDSSIYLCSVRGRGSTEAFFGQGTRLTVV.

The chain employs TRBV2 and TRBJ1-2; 9 bases fit TRBD1. The germline V gene has CDR1 SNHLY and CDR2 FYNNEI. The trim removed 6 bases at V and 7 bases at J, leaving 9 bases unmatched. The CDR3 is made up of 14 amino acids. The chain's CDR3 is CASSQQQGAGGYTF. Here the CDR3 DNA reads TGTGCCAGCAGCCAACAACAGGGGGCAGGTGGCTACACCTTC.

In its sample, this clonotype was seen once. CDR3 protein: CASSLTGRRTDTQYF. The CDR3 coding sequence is TGTGCCAGCAGCTTAACCGGGAGGCGGACAGATACGCAGTATTTT. This chain connects TRBV7-2 to TRBJ2-3; TRBD2 matches at 7 bases. This CDR3 is 15 amino acids long. J gave up 3 bases and V 2 bases, and 5 bases lay outside the gene matches. Germline-derived CDR1 and CDR2 are SGHTA and FQGNSA.

The CDR3 is CAITQGVEDGYTF. The CDR3 nucleotides are TGTGCCATCACCCAGGGAGTGGAAGATGGCTACACCTTC. V usage is TRBV10-3 and J usage is TRBJ1-2; TRBD1 might be the D (5 bases). The germline V gene has CDR1 ENHRY and CDR2 SYGVKD. The CDR3 length is 13 residues. Trimming stripped 7 bases from V and 6 bases from J, with 15 bases between.

The chain carries TRBV5-1 and TRBJ2-2; no clear D. Between the trimmed V and J ends, which lost 2 bases and 10 bases, there was a span of 9 bases. This CDR3 contains 12 residues. From germline, CDR1 is SGHRS and CDR2 YFSETQ. This CDR3 is CASSLGPEELFF. The CDR3 nucleotides read TGCGCCAGCAGCTTAGGTCCCGAGGAGCTGTTTTTT.

The chain carries TRBV7-2 and TRBJ2-6, with 11 bases lining up with TRBD2. Germline assignment: CDR1 SGHTA and CDR2 FQGNSA. The CDR3 runs to 17 residues. V lost 1 base and J lost 2; bases outside the gene matches: 1. The CDR3: CASSLGLAGTGANVLTF. The CDR3 region has the DNA TGTGCCAGCAGCTTAGGACTAGCGGGGACTGGGGCCAACGTCCTGACTTTC.

This clonotype was seen many times. The DNA is omitted, as the CDR3 cannot be located on it reliably, and the CDR3 follows TCRdb's listing. CDR3 sequence: CASSLVGGGSGTLF. The J gene is TRBJ2-7, the V gene TRBV5-6; TRBD2, the table's D call, was not compared with the DNA. Germline CDR1 and CDR2: SGHDT and YYEEEE. The CDR3 comprises 14 residues, both ends counted.

The J gene is TRBJ1-1, the V gene TRBV15; D is undetermined. Germline-derived CDR1 and CDR2 are LNHNV and YYDKDF (reference sequence). There are 12 residues in the CDR3. Trimming took 4 bases from V and 4 from J, leaving 7 bases between them. The CDR3 coding sequence is TGTGCCACCAGCACAGAGGGCACTGAAGCTTTCTTT. This sequence encodes CATSTEGTEAFF.

V gene TRBV20-1 combines with J gene TRBJ2-5, with 7 bases identical to TRBD1. Unmatched junction bases numbered 9, after V lost 6 bases and J lost 11 bases. Per germline, CDR1 DFQATT and CDR2 SNEGSKA (reference sequence). The CDR3 length is 11 residues. CDR3 in amino acids: CSARGQRNQYF. The DNA of the CDR3 is TGCAGTGCAAGGGGACAGAGGAATCAGTACTTC.

The table lists this clonotype with a few counts. The chain couples TRBV7-9 to TRBJ1-6; D gene unclear. V gave up 1 base and J gave up 11 bases, with 6 bases separating them. The CDR3 has 12 residues. CDR1 and CDR2 from the germline V gene are SEHNR and FQNEAQ (reference sequence). CDR3 bases: TGTGCCAGCAGCTTAGACCTCGCACCCCTCCACTTT. Translated, it gives CASSLDLAPLHF. Complete variable domain (other parts from reference TRBV7-9 and TRBJ1-6): DTGVSQNPRHKITKRGQNVTFRCDPISEHNRLYWYRQTLGQGPEFLTYFQNEAQLEKSRLLSDRFSAERPKGSFSTLEIQRTEQGDSAMYLCASSLDLAPLHFGNGTRLTVT.

This clonotype came up many times. The V gene is TRBV10-3, the J gene TRBJ1-2, with D tentatively TRBD1 (5 bases). The ends were cut back, 2 bases at V and 6 bases at J, with 10 bases in the middle. Germline V gene data show CDR1 as ENHRY and CDR2 as SYGVKD. This CDR3 region has 13 residues. In DNA form, the CDR3 reads TGTGCCATCAGTGAGGTGGGGCACGATGGCTACACCTTC. It specifies CAISEVGHDGYTF.

This clonotype was recorded many times. The chain has TRBV27 and TRBJ2-7; D uncertain. Trimming took off 4 bases at V and 8 bases at J, with 6 bases between the two ends. CDR3 length: 10 amino acids. Germline values: CDR1 MNHEY, CDR2 SMNVEV (reference sequence). The CDR3 here is CASSYAQQYF. The CDR3 bases are TGTGCCAGCAGTTATGCCCAGCAGTACTTC.

This clonotype came up many times. The genes are TRBV29-1 and TRBJ1-1; 7 bases fit TRBD1. Trimming at V came to 6 bases and at J to 8 bases, leaving 21 bases not matched to a gene. Germline V gives CDR1 SQVTM, CDR2 ANQGSEA. The CDR3 has 16 residues. The CDR3 region is CSVVPDRQGWASEAFF. CDR3 coding DNA: TGCAGCGTAGTACCCGATCGACAGGGTTGGGCCTCGGAAGCTTTCTTT.

This clonotype has ten or more counts. The gene calls are TRBV11-2 and TRBJ2-6; 7 nucleotides line up with TRBD1. Losses at the gene ends were 5 bases for V and 1 base for J; bases not matched to a gene: 11. The germline CDR1 and CDR2 sequences are SGHAT and FQNNGV. The CDR3 is 18 residues long. The CDR3 is CASSGRQGISSGANVLTF. Written as DNA, the CDR3 is TGTGCCAGCAGCGGGCGACAGGGAATAAGTTCTGGGGCCAACGTCCTGACTTTC.

This clonotype came up once. The chain is built from TRBV14 and TRBJ1-2; D ambiguous. Trimming took 0 bases from V and 3 from J, leaving 5 bases between them. The CDR3 has 13 residues. CDR1 SGHDN and CDR2 FVKESK come from the germline V gene. CDR3 sequence reads: CASSQDEDYGYTF. Here the CDR3 DNA reads TGTGCCAGCAGCCAAGATGAGGACTATGGCTACACCTTC. Filled out from reference TRBV14 and TRBJ1-2, the complete variable domain reads EAGVTQFPSHSVIEKGQTVTLRCDPISGHDNLYWYRRVMGKEIKFLLHFVKESKQDESGMPNNRFLAERTGGTYSTLKVQPAELEDSGVYFCASSQDEDYGYTFGSGTRLTVV.

This clonotype was seen ten or more times. The V and J genes are TRBV15 and TRBJ2-5; no clear D. V was cut by 0 bases and J by 1 base, with 12 bases left in between. CDR3 length: 16 residues. Germline V gene sequence: CDR1 LNHNV, CDR2 YYDKDF (reference sequence). The CDR3 region has the DNA TGTGCCACCAGCAGAGATCGCAAAGCCATCCAAGAGACCCAGTACTTC. It is translated as CATSRDRKAIQETQYF.

CDR3 coding DNA: TGCAGTGCTCATCACGGGCAGGGGGCCGACGAGCAGTACTTC. Translating gives CSAHHGQGADEQYF. This chain uses TRBV20-1 with TRBJ2-7; 8 nucleotides agree with TRBD1. V dropped 5 bases and J dropped 5; count of bases not matched to a gene: 11. Germline assignment: CDR1 DFQATT and CDR2 SNEGSKA (reference sequence). CDR3 length: 14 amino acids.

This clonotype occurred a few times. V is TRBV20-1 and J is TRBJ2-2; tentative D call: TRBD1 (6 bases). This CDR3 is built from 18 residues. V was cut by 1 base and J by 3 bases, with 21 bases left in between. Germline assignment: CDR1 DFQATT and CDR2 SNEGSKA (reference sequence). The CDR3 loop reads CSARGRRPQGVDTGELFF. As DNA, the CDR3 is TGCAGTGCTAGAGGTCGAAGACCACAGGGAGTTGACACCGGGGAGCTGTTTTTT.

The sample holds many counts of this clonotype. This chain links TRBV5-1 with TRBJ1-1, with TRBD1 matching over 8 bases. V gave up 2 bases and J gave up 3 bases; unmatched junction bases: 9. The germline V gene has CDR1 SGHRS and CDR2 YFSETQ. This CDR3 comprises 16 residues. CDR3 region: CASSFRAGGAYTEAFF. In DNA, the CDR3 is TGCGCCAGCAGCTTTCGCGCAGGGGGCGCTTACACTGAAGCTTTCTTT.

The chain carries TRBV20-1 and TRBJ1-4; 7 nucleotides line up with TRBD1. Germline V lookup: CDR1 DFQATT, CDR2 SNEGSKA (reference sequence). CDR3 size: 14 residues. With V trimmed by 6 bases and J by 5 bases, 9 bases remained unmatched. CDR3 residues: CSANDRVTNEKLFF. The CDR3, as DNA: TGCAGTGCAAACGACAGGGTAACAAATGAAAAACTGTTTTTT.

A few counts support this clonotype. This chain connects TRBV2 to TRBJ2-7; tentatively, D is TRBD1 (5 bases). CDR1 and CDR2 (germline): SNHLY, FYNNEI. The V gene lost 1 base and the J gene lost 1 base, with 14 bases spanning the gap. The CDR3 contains 16 residues. This CDR3 reads CASSEGVGRQSYEQYF. The CDR3 DNA follows: TGTGCCAGCAGTGAAGGGGTGGGGCGGCAGTCCTACGAGCAGTACTTC.

The J gene is TRBJ2-7, the V gene TRBV7-2; TRBD1 agrees at 7 bases. CDR1 and CDR2 (germline): SGHTA, FQGNSA. The ends lost 5 bases at V and 6 bases at J; junction bases unmatched: 16. The CDR3 runs to 16 residues. The CDR3 DNA reads as TGTGCCAGCAGCACTCAGGGGGTTAGTGACTGGTCCGAGCAGTACTTC. This translates into CASSTQGVSDWSEQYF.